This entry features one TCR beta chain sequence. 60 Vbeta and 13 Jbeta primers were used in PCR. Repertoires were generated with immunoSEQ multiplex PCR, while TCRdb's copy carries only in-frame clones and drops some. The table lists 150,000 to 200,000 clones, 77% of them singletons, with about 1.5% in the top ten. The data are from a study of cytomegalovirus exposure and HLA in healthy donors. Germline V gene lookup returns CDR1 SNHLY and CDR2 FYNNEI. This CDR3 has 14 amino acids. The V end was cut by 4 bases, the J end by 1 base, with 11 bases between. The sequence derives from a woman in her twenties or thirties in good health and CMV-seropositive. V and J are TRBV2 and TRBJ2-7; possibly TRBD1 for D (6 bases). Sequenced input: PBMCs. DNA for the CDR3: TGTGCCAGCAGTGGGGGCAGGGGATCCTACGAGCAGTACTTC. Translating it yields CASSGGRGSYEQYF. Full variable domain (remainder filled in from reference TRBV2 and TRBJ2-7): EPEVTQTPSHQVTQMGQEVILRCVPISNHLYFYWYRQILGQKVEFLVSFYNNEISEKSEIFDDQFSVERPDGSNFTLKIRSTKLEDSAMYFCASSGGRGSYEQYFGPGTRLTVT.